The next 22 T cell receptor beta chains were all read from a single sample in a study of early T cells in non-severe SARS-CoV-2 infection. TCRdb reanalysed the 5' RACE reads using MiXCR and keeps one entry per CDR3 protein. This sample yields roughly 61,000 distinct CDR3 sequences, of which 13% are seen a single time; about a tenth belongs to the top ten. This material consisted of whole blood, taken at baseline. The receptors derive from an adult who was a healthcare worker with PCR-confirmed SARS-CoV-2 infection or an uninfected control (not recorded which).

The count of this clonotype is one. This sequence joins TRBV3-1 and TRBJ1-3; D not certain. In germline, CDR1 is LGHDT, CDR2 YNNKEL (reference sequence). V dropped 1 base and J dropped 1 base, with 8 bases sitting between them. The CDR3 contains 15 residues. The CDR3, as DNA: TGTGCCAGCAGCCAAGGACCCCTGTCTGGAAACACCATATATTTT. It specifies CASSQGPLSGNTIYF.

This rearrangement joins TRBV18 to TRBJ2-1; TRBD2 matches 11 bases. The CDR3 contains 16 residues. In germline, CDR1 is KGHSH, CDR2 LQKENI. Trimming cost V 5 bases and J 4 bases; bases outside gene matches: 7. In DNA, the CDR3 is TGTGCCAGCTCATTCGCCGGGACTAGCGGATACAATGAGCAGTTCTTC. Encoded protein: CASSFAGTSGYNEQFF.

This clonotype was counted only a few times. V gene TRBV10-2 combines with J gene TRBJ2-7, with D possibly matching TRBD2 (6 bases). V lost 2 bases and J lost 5, with 10 bases in between. CDR1 and CDR2 from the germline V gene are WSHSY and SAAADI. The CDR3 contains 13 residues. CDR3 in DNA: TGCGCCAGCAGTGAGGGGACTTGGAACGAGCAGTACTTC. Amino acid sequence: CASSEGTWNEQYF.

This clonotype has more than one count but fewer than ten. The chain combines TRBV7-2 with TRBJ2-3, with 10 positions matching TRBD2. J was trimmed by 5 bases and V by 5 bases; bases with no gene match: 7. Germline loops: CDR1 SGHTA, CDR2 FQGNSA. The CDR3 has 15 amino acids. The DNA for the CDR3 is TGTGCCAGCAGCCTCAAGCGGGGGGGCCAAGATACGCAGTATTTT. Translation gives CASSLKRGGQDTQYF.

A few counts support this clonotype. The rearrangement uses TRBV20-1 and TRBJ2-1; 7 bases match TRBD1. V gave up 6 bases and J gave up 0 bases; unmatched junction bases: 8. Germline V gene lookup returns CDR1 DFQATT and CDR2 SNEGSKA (reference sequence). The CDR3 is 15 amino acids. The CDR3 sequence is CSALRGPSSYNEQFF. CDR3 in DNA: TGCAGTGCACTGAGGGGGCCGAGCTCCTACAATGAGCAGTTCTTC.

In this sample, this clonotype turned up a few times. The chain carries TRBV20-1 and TRBJ1-1; no firm D call. V lost 2 bases to trimming and J lost 0 bases, with 16 bases between them. Germline-derived CDR1 and CDR2 are DFQATT and SNEGSKA (reference sequence). CDR3 length: 16 residues. The CDR3 DNA sequence: TGCAGTGCTAGACCCAGTACGCCAGGACTGAACACTGAAGCTTTCTTT. This codes for CSARPSTPGLNTEAFF.

The chain links TRBV10-1 to TRBJ2-4; 10 bases are a match to TRBD1. Germline V CDR1 and CDR2: WNHNN, SYGVQD (reference sequence). The V gene end was trimmed by 5 bases and the J gene end by 6 bases; junction bases not matched to a gene: 4. The CDR3 sequence is 14 residues long. CDR3 in DNA: TGCGCCAGCAGTCAGACAGGGGGCTCAAACATTCAGTACTTC. Its protein is CASSQTGGSNIQYF.

The sample holds many counts of this clonotype. This chain connects TRBV9 to TRBJ2-7, with TRBD1 identical over 7 bases. The CDR3 has 14 residues. Trimming cost V 4 bases and J 3 bases; bases outside gene matches: 7. Germline lookup yields CDR1 SGDLS and CDR2 YYNGEE. The CDR3 DNA reads TGTGCCAGCAGCACTCAGGACAGGTACTACGAGCAGTACTTC. It yields the protein CASSTQDRYYEQYF. Based on the CDR3 plus reference TRBV9 and TRBJ2-7, the full variable domain is DSGVTQTPKHLITATGQRVTLRCSPRSGDLSVYWYQQSLDQGLQFLIQYYNGEERAKGNILERFSAQQFPDLHSELNLSSLELGDSALYFCASSTQDRYYEQYFGPGTRLTVT.

The chain couples TRBV20-1 to TRBJ2-1; 10 bases agree with TRBD2. V shed 0 bases, J shed 5 bases, and the junction held 7 bases outside the gene matches. This CDR3 contains 16 residues. Germline V lookup: CDR1 DFQATT, CDR2 SNEGSKA (reference sequence). The CDR3 nucleotides read TGCAGTGCTAGAGACACTAGCGGGGCCGTCAACAATGAGCAGTTCTTC. This gives the protein CSARDTSGAVNNEQFF.

This clonotype has a count of ten or more. The V and J genes are TRBV28 and TRBJ2-5, with D possibly being TRBD1 (6 bases). There are 12 residues in the CDR3. CDR1 and CDR2 from the germline V gene are MDHEN and SYDVKM. The ends were cut back, 5 bases at V and 10 bases at J, with 14 bases in the middle. This CDR3 is CASSHTGRDQYF. Here the CDR3 DNA reads TGTGCCAGCAGTCATACAGGGCGAGACCAGTACTTC.

This clonotype has a handful of counts. The J gene is TRBJ1-2, the V gene TRBV30, with D unclear. V was clipped by 2 bases and J by 1 base, with 11 bases between them. Germline CDR1 GTSNPN, CDR2 SVGIG (reference sequence). The length of the CDR3 is 14 residues. The CDR3 loop is CAWSPTVRNYGYTF. The DNA for the CDR3 is TGTGCCTGGAGTCCGACCGTCCGTAACTATGGCTACACCTTC.

This clonotype occurred once. The rearrangement joins TRBV7-2 to TRBJ2-3; D gene ambiguous. This CDR3 has 16 residues. CDR1 and CDR2 from the germline V gene are SGHTA and FQGNSA. Between the trimmed V and J ends, which lost 1 base and 3 bases, there was a span of 14 bases. CDR3 DNA: TGTGCCAGCAGCTTAGGGCCCAACATCGGGACAGATACGCAGTATTTT. Translation gives CASSLGPNIGTDTQYF.

V and J are TRBV5-4 and TRBJ2-5; 9 nucleotides align to TRBD1. The CDR3 contains 14 residues. The J segment lost 4 bases and the V segment lost 3 bases, leaving 4 bases of the junction unmatched. Germline-derived CDR1 and CDR2 are SGHNT and YYREEE (reference sequence). The CDR3, as DNA: TGTGCCAGCAGCTCCGACAGGGGGGGAGAGACCCAGTACTTC. It is translated as CASSSDRGGETQYF.

A few counts support this clonotype. The chain couples TRBV4-3 to TRBJ2-2; 10 nucleotides align to TRBD2. Germline V gene sequence: CDR1 LGHNA, CDR2 YSLEER. The CDR3 runs 17 residues. V dropped 0 bases and J dropped 5; count of bases not matched to a gene: 6. The CDR3 spells CASSQDGLAGDTGELFF. CDR3 DNA: TGCGCCAGCAGCCAAGATGGGCTAGCGGGAGATACCGGGGAGCTGTTTTTT.

This clonotype occurred a few times. The V and J genes are TRBV12-3 or TRBV12-4 and TRBJ1-5; 7 positions match TRBD1. V was clipped by 5 bases and J by 2 bases; unmatched bases: 6. The CDR3 is 15 amino acids. DNA of the CDR3: TGTGCCAGCAGTCCTCAGGGGGGAGGCAATCAGCCCCAGCATTTT. This gives the protein CASSPQGGGNQPQHF.

This clonotype was seen a handful of times. V gene TRBV27 combines with J gene TRBJ2-3; 11 bases map to TRBD2. J lost 2 bases, V lost 6 bases, and 7 bases had no gene match. Germline CDR1 reads MNHEY; CDR2 reads SMNVEV (reference sequence). The CDR3 covers 16 residues. The CDR3 nucleotides read TGTGCCAGCAGCCCCACTAGCGGGAGACACACAGATACGCAGTATTTT. It codes for CASSPTSGRHTDTQYF.

This clonotype showed up just a few times. The gene calls are TRBV19 and TRBJ1-4, with D unclear. Trimming pared 2 bases from V and 10 bases from J, leaving 11 bases between. Germline CDR1 is LNHDA and CDR2 is SQIVND (reference sequence). The CDR3 contains 13 residues. The CDR3 protein is CASSILTRGKLFF. Here the CDR3 DNA reads TGTGCCAGTAGTATACTGACAAGAGGAAAACTGTTTTTT.

Only a few counts were recorded for this clonotype. The J gene is TRBJ1-1, the V gene TRBV20-1, with D possibly being TRBD1 (6 bases). V gave up 4 bases and J gave up 1 base, with 19 bases separating them. Per the germline V gene, CDR1 is DFQATT and CDR2 is SNEGSKA (reference sequence). This CDR3 contains 16 residues. DNA for the CDR3: TGCAGTGCTATTAACGCCGGGCAGGGGAGGAACACTGAAGCTTTCTTT. Its protein product is CSAINAGQGRNTEAFF.

This clonotype was detected a few times. The junction differs from germline at one of its ends, possibly a read error. The genes are TRBV29-1 and TRBJ2-2; tentatively, D is TRBD2 (6 bases). The CDR3 spans 15 residues. CDR1 is SQVTM, CDR2 ANQGSEA, per germline. CDR3 amino acids: CSVEGWRENTGELFF. As DNA, the CDR3 is TGCAGCGTGGAAGGGTGGCGGGAGAACACCGGGGAGCTGTTTTTT.

This clonotype was picked up a small number of times. The chain carries TRBV7-9 and TRBJ2-7, with unresolved D. This CDR3 is built from 13 residues. V was pared by 5 bases and J by 5 bases, with 13 bases between. The germline CDR1 and CDR2 sequences are SEHNR and FQNEAQ (reference sequence). The CDR3 reads CASSPLWADEQYF. In DNA, the CDR3 is TGTGCCAGCAGCCCACTTTGGGCGGACGAGCAGTACTTC.

The rearrangement uses TRBV9 and TRBJ2-3, with 10 bases lining up with TRBD1. This CDR3 is 16 amino acids long. V lost 3 bases, J lost 2 bases, and 6 bases stayed unmatched. The germline CDR1 and CDR2 sequences are SGDLS and YYNGEE. CDR3 bases: TGTGCCAGCAGCGATGGGACAGGGGTAATCACAGATACGCAGTATTTT. This gives the protein CASSDGTGVITDTQYF.

In this sample, this clonotype turned up a few times. The chain is built from TRBV9 and TRBJ1-5; tentatively, D is TRBD1 (5 bases). The germline gives CDR1 SGDLS, CDR2 YYNGEE. Deletions cut 0 bases from V and 1 base from J, with 8 bases between. The CDR3 is 15 residues long. In nucleotides, the CDR3 is TGTGCCAGCAGCGTAGCAGGGCGAAGCAATCAGCCCCAGCATTTT. Protein: CASSVAGRSNQPQHF.